These 13 T cell receptor beta chains were sequenced from one sample in a study of shared T cell receptors in the human thymus. Profiled with immunoSEQ multiplex PCR; TCRdb holds only in-frame clones, not every one. The sample yields hundreds of thousands of clones, 75% to 90% seen once. This same sample was also part of a study on human thymus T cells.

The sequenced material came from thymocytes. The receptors shown here come from a girl less than two years old with a congenital heart defect.

The chain carries TRBV5-1 and TRBJ2-7, with D possibly being TRBD2 (6 bases). The CDR3 loop spans 14 amino acids. From germline, CDR1 is SGHRS and CDR2 YFSETQ. Trimming removed 1 base from V and 13 bases from J, with 21 bases in between. The CDR3 spells CASSLSATAGSSYF. CDR3 in DNA: TGCGCCAGCAGCTTGTCAGCCACGGCGGGATCCTCCTACTTC.

CDR3 nucleotide sequence: TGTGCCTGGAGTGAAACACTAGCGGGGGACATAGCTGACTCCTACGAGCAGTACTTC. It codes for CAWSETLAGDIADSYEQYF. The J gene is TRBJ2-7, the V gene TRBV30; TRBD2 agrees at 11 bases. The J segment lost 0 bases and the V segment lost 1 base, leaving 14 bases of the junction unmatched. The CDR3 sequence is 19 residues long. The germline V gene encodes CDR1 GTSNPN and CDR2 SVGIG (reference sequence).

The CDR3 sequence is CASSIVASPYNEQFF. The CDR3 DNA reads TGTGCCAGTAGTATAGTAGCGTCCCCCTACAATGAGCAGTTCTTC. The chain employs TRBV19 and TRBJ2-1, with D possibly being TRBD2 (5 bases). This CDR3 has 15 residues. Germline loops: CDR1 LNHDA, CDR2 SQIVND (reference sequence). The V gene lost 1 base and the J gene lost 2 bases, with 9 bases spanning the gap.

This chain uses TRBV15 with TRBJ1-2; 8 nucleotides align to TRBD1. Germline values: CDR1 LNHNV, CDR2 YYDKDF (reference sequence). V lost 0 bases and J lost 4; bases outside the gene matches: 13. The CDR3 covers 18 residues. CDR3 nucleotides: TGTGCCACCAGCAGAGATCTTAACGTAATAGGGACAGGCTATGGCTACACCTTC. Amino acid sequence: CATSRDLNVIGTGYGYTF.

V gene TRBV5-4 combines with J gene TRBJ2-5; D is uncertain. CDR3 length: 14 residues. The V gene's germline CDR1 is SGHNT and CDR2 YYREEE (reference sequence). V lost 4 bases and J 2 bases, leaving 12 bases between the germline ends. CDR3 sequence reads: CASSLYGGQETQYF. The CDR3 DNA follows: TGTGCCAGCAGCCTTTACGGTGGTCAAGAGACCCAGTACTTC.

V and J are TRBV13 and TRBJ2-1; 9 nucleotides match TRBD1. The J segment lost 3 bases and the V segment lost 2 bases, leaving 2 bases of the junction unmatched. The CDR3 contains 15 residues. Germline lookup yields CDR1 PRHDT and CDR2 FYEKMQ (reference sequence). The CDR3 here is CASSLWTGVYNEQFF. The DNA of the CDR3 is TGTGCCAGCAGCTTATGGACAGGGGTCTACAATGAGCAGTTCTTC.

The rearrangement links TRBV5-6 to TRBJ1-4, with D perhaps matching TRBD1 (6 bases). The CDR3 loop spans 15 amino acids. The germline CDR1 and CDR2 sequences are SGHDT and YYEEEE. The ends were cut back, 1 base at V and 0 bases at J, with 7 bases in the middle. CDR3 coding DNA: TGTGCCAGCAGCTTGCAGGGGACAACTAATGAAAAACTGTTTTTT. Its protein product is CASSLQGTTNEKLFF.

The J gene is TRBJ1-6, the V gene TRBV12-5; 7 bases fit TRBD1. Trimming cost V 0 bases and J 6 bases; bases outside gene matches: 5. Germline V gives CDR1 LGHNT, CDR2 FRNRAP. This CDR3 region has 16 residues. The CDR3 coding sequence is TGTGCTAGTGGTTTGGTATGGAACAGGGGTAATTCACCCCTCCACTTT. This codes for CASGLVWNRGNSPLHF.

The chain recombines TRBV7-3 with TRBJ2-3; maybe TRBD2 (5 bases). Germline assignment: CDR1 SGHTA and CDR2 FQGTGA. There are 13 residues in the CDR3. V was pared by 0 bases and J by 6 bases, with 7 bases between. This chain's CDR3 is CASSLTRVDTQYF. The CDR3 region has the DNA TGTGCCAGCAGCTTAACGAGGGTTGATACGCAGTATTTT.

The rearrangement joins TRBV15 to TRBJ2-1; 7 bases match TRBD2. Trimming cost V 1 base and J 2 bases; bases outside gene matches: 2. CDR1 is LNHNV, CDR2 YYDKDF, per germline (reference sequence). The CDR3 totals 15 residues. The CDR3 loop reads CATSRVGGAYNEQFF. The CDR3 region has the DNA TGTGCCACCAGCAGAGTGGGGGGGGCCTACAATGAGCAGTTCTTC. Full variable domain (remainder filled in from reference TRBV15 and TRBJ2-1): DAMVIQNPRYQVTQFGKPVTLSCSQTLNHNVMYWYQQKSSQAPKLLFHYYDKDFNNEADTPDNFQSRRPNTSFCFLDIRSPGLGDTAMYLCATSRVGGAYNEQFFGPGTRLTVL.

This clone was found a few times. J is TRBJ1-2 and V is TRBV2; a possible D gene is TRBD1 (6 bases). V lost 2 bases, J lost 7 bases, and 17 bases lay in between. Germline-derived CDR1 and CDR2 are SNHLY and FYNNEI. This CDR3 has 15 amino acids. CDR3 sequence: CASSERGTKESGYTF. The CDR3 DNA reads as TGTGCCAGCAGTGAAAGGGGGACAAAAGAGAGTGGCTACACCTTC.

This clone was recorded a few times. The chain uses TRBV6-1 and TRBJ1-1; perhaps TRBD1 as D (5 bases). The germline V gene has CDR1 MNHNS and CDR2 SASEGT. The V end lost 4 bases, the J end lost 3 bases, and 9 bases lay between the germline ends. The CDR3 sequence is 13 residues long. This CDR3 is CASSGGEDTEAFF. CDR3 coding DNA: TGTGCCAGCAGTGGGGGGGAGGACACTGAAGCTTTCTTT.

This chain uses TRBV7-2 with TRBJ1-6; 9 bases agree with TRBD1. The junction had 4 bases not matched to a gene; V was cut back by 2 bases and J by 5 bases. Germline assignment: CDR1 SGHTA and CDR2 FQGNSA. The CDR3 is made up of 16 amino acids. The CDR3 coding sequence is TGTGCCAGCAGCTTAAGGACAGGGGCGAATAATTCACCCCTCCACTTT. Translating it yields CASSLRTGANNSPLHF.